This T cell receptor beta chain derives from a study of blood T cell repertoires in COVID-19. Overall study: The study drew acute and convalescent COVID-19 samples from the United States, Italy and Spain. The cDNA or gDNA used as material had been derived from T cells, B-cell-depleted T cells, or PBMCs.

This CDR3 is 17 amino acids long. V was clipped by 0 bases and J by 8 bases, with 22 bases between them. CDR1 MGHRA and CDR2 YSYEKL come from the germline V gene. Participants were aged roughly 18 to 89 years, lived in over 20 US areas, and enrolled virtually. Original processing methods: Estimation of nucleated cell counts relied on the amplification of reference gene primers. The data were produced by immunoSEQ multiplex PCR, yet TCRdb's version contains in-frame clones alone and is incomplete. The D gene and trimming were derived from the DNA, and the V and J assignments and clone size from that table. The table shows hundreds of thousands of clones, with almost 90% occurring only once.

V usage is TRBV4-1 and J usage is TRBJ1-1, with D maybe TRBD1 (5 bases). The receptor was derived from a woman between 18 and 30 years old with acute COVID-19. The sample taken for sequencing was PBMCs or T cells enriched from blood (not recorded which). This CDR3 is CASSQDPRDGGRFEAFF. The CDR3 DNA sequence: TGCGCCAGCAGCCAAGACCCCCGGGACGGGGGAAGATTCGAAGCTTTCTTT.